Listed below are T cell receptor beta chains from one sample, sequenced in a study of blood T cell repertoires in COVID-19. The protocol was immunoSEQ multiplex PCR, while the TCRdb copy is restricted to in-frame clones and leaves out a portion. The sample consists of about 130,000 clones, approximately 85% of them appearing once. Input material: peripheral blood. The receptors shown here come from a human donor in a cohort sampled during active COVID-19. The CDR3 runs from the conserved cysteine through the conserved F or W. The order of the fields is V gene, D gene, J gene, clone size, CDR3 DNA, CDR3 protein. The D gene is left open where the match is weak. A clone size is listed for some rows: how often the clone was seen (once, few, many), or a class if it is expanded.

>TRBV5-4|-|TRBJ1-1|few
TGTGCCAGCAGCTTGCTCCAGGGTTTGAACACTGAAGCTTTCTTT
CASSLLQGLNTEAFF
>TRBV12-3/TRBV12-4|-|TRBJ1-6|-
TGTGCCAGCAAAGGGGTGGCGGATTCACCCCTCCACTTT
CASKGVADSPLHF
>TRBV19|-|TRBJ1-1|-
TGTGCCAGTAGTATACAGGCGAACACTGAAGCTTTCTTT
CASSIQANTEAFF
>TRBV4-1|-|TRBJ1-2|-
TGCGCCAGCAGCGCCTACCGGGACACTAACTATGGCTACACCTTC
CASSAYRDTNYGYTF
>TRBV19|-|TRBJ1-3|-
TGTGCCAGTAGCCCGGGATCAGGAGGAAACACCATATATTTT
CASSPGSGGNTIYF
>TRBV3-1/TRBV3-2|TRBD1|TRBJ2-2|-
TGTGCCAGCACCGACAGGGGGGCCGGGGAGCTGTTTTTT
CASTDRGAGELFF
>TRBV27|TRBD1|TRBJ1-4|-
TGTGCCAGCAGTTTGGAGGGGGCTAGAAGCGAACTGTTTTTT
CASSLEGARSELFF
>TRBV6-5|-|TRBJ2-5|-
TGTGCCAGCAGCCGCCGAGGAGGCGGTTCGGAGACCCAGTACTTC
CASSRRGGGSETQYF
>TRBV3-1/TRBV3-2|-|TRBJ1-3|-
TGTGCCAGCAGCCCTACTAGAGTGGGGGCTGCGAACACCATATATTTT
CASSPTRVGAANTIYF
>TRBV29-1|-|TRBJ1-5|-
TGCAGCGTTGTTGGGGGGTTAGGGCAGCCCCAGCATTTT
CSVVGGLGQPQHF
>TRBV12-3/TRBV12-4|TRBD1|TRBJ1-1|-
TGTGCCAGCAGCCTGGGACAGACTGAAGCTTTCTTT
CASSLGQTEAFF
>TRBV5-1|TRBD1|TRBJ1-1|-
TGCGCCAGCAGCTTGACCAGGGGGTCCGGGAGGGGAAGGGGCACTGAAGCTTTCTTT
CASSLTRGSGRGRGTEAFF
>TRBV19|TRBD2|TRBJ2-3|-
TGTGCCAGTAGCCGTGGGACTAGCGGGGGTGTTGGGAGCACAGATACGCAGTATTTT
CASSRGTSGGVGSTDTQYF
>TRBV30|-|TRBJ2-5|-
TGTGCCTGGAGTGTATCGGGGGACGCCCAGTACTTC
CAWSVSGDAQYF
>TRBV7-2|TRBD2|TRBJ2-5|-
TGTGCCAGCAGCGTCGGACTAGCAGGGGAGACCCAGTACTTC
CASSVGLAGETQYF
>TRBV6-5|-|TRBJ1-3|-
TGTGCCAGCAGTTACTCGATTCCGGGGAACGGAAACACCATATATTTT
CASSYSIPGNGNTIYF
>TRBV7-6|-|TRBJ2-7|-
TGTGCCAGCGGCTACAGGTCTGGCGAGCAGTACTTC
CASGYRSGEQYF
>TRBV12-3/TRBV12-4|TRBD1|TRBJ2-7|few
TGTGCCAGCAGTAACAGGGGACGTTACGAGCAGTACTTC
CASSNRGRYEQYF
>TRBV11-3|-|TRBJ2-3|-
TGTGCCAGCAGCTTAGTCGTCGGGGTCGGAGGAGATACGCAGTATTTT
CASSLVVGVGGDTQYF
>TRBV6-5|-|TRBJ1-1|-
TGTGCCAGCGGTCTCGGGGGGCGCTTGGACACTGAAGCTTTCTTT
CASGLGGRLDTEAFF
>TRBV27|TRBD1|TRBJ1-4|-
TGTGCCAGCAGTCCGGACAGGGGAAAACTGTTTTTT
CASSPDRGKLFF
>TRBV27|-|TRBJ2-3|-
TGTGCCAGCAGTTTAGCGGAGCCCTCTTCGGCGCAGTATTTT
CASSLAEPSSAQYF
>TRBV3-1/TRBV3-2|TRBD2|TRBJ2-2|few
TGTGCCAGCAGACCCCTAGCGGGGGTCACCGGGGAGCTGTTTTTT
CASRPLAGVTGELFF
>TRBV7-2|TRBD1|TRBJ2-5|-
TGTGCCAGCAGCACATTACTCCGGGACAGGGGAAAGACCCAGTACTTC
CASSTLLRDRGKTQYF
>TRBV19|TRBD1|TRBJ2-7|-
TGTGCCAGTAGCGTCATCCCGGGACAGGGGAGCGAGCAGTACTTC
CASSVIPGQGSEQYF
>TRBV10-1|TRBD2|TRBJ2-3|-
TGCGCCAGCAGTGAGTCGAGGTCGGGACTAATGGCAGATACGCAGTATTTT
CASSESRSGLMADTQYF
>TRBV6-5|TRBD1|TRBJ1-1|-
TGTGCCAGCAGTTATCGTGAGACAGGGGACAGGGAAGCTTTCTTT
CASSYRETGDREAFF
>TRBV19|TRBD1|TRBJ1-1|few
TGTGCCAGTAGTGTCGACAGGGACACTGAAGCTTTCTTT
CASSVDRDTEAFF
>TRBV9|-|TRBJ2-3|-
TGTGCCAGCAGCGTGCGGACAAGCCGGACAGATACGCAGTATTTT
CASSVRTSRTDTQYF
>TRBV19|-|TRBJ2-5|-
TGTGCCAGTAGTTCGGCGGGACGGTGGGGGAAAGAGACCCAGTACTTC
CASSSAGRWGKETQYF
>TRBV27|TRBD1|TRBJ1-1|-
TGTGCCAGCAGACGACAGGGAAGAGGCACTGAAGCTTTCTTT
CASRRQGRGTEAFF
>TRBV9|-|TRBJ1-2|-
TGTGCCAGCAGCGGGCGAAGGGGGACAAAATACTATGGCTACACCTTC
CASSGRRGTKYYGYTF
>TRBV28|-|TRBJ2-1|-
TGTGCCAGCAGTTTTCGACAGGATTCGTTCTTC
CASSFRQDSFF
>TRBV28|-|TRBJ2-2|once
TGTGCCAGCAGGTCACTAGTAGACACCGGGGAGCTGTTTTTT
CASRSLVDTGELFF
>TRBV19|-|TRBJ2-1|-
TGTGCCAGTAGTATAGATCTGGGACTCTCGTACAATGAGCAGTTCTTC
CASSIDLGLSYNEQFF
>TRBV30|TRBD2|TRBJ2-1|-
TGTGCCTGGAGTGGTACAGGGGCTAGCGGGAGGGCCAGTTACAATGAGCAGTTCTTC
CAWSGTGASGRASYNEQFF
>TRBV4-1|-|TRBJ1-5|-
TGCGCCAGCAGCCAAGATCCGGGGGGCTCCCAGCATTTT
CASSQDPGGSQHF
>TRBV7-2|-|TRBJ2-7|-
TGTGCCAGCAGCCCCCCGGGGGGGAGGGGGCCCTACGAGCAGTACTTC
CASSPPGGRGPYEQYF
>TRBV4-3|-|TRBJ1-1|few
TGCGCCAGCAGCCTGGAGGGTTCGAACACTGAAGCTTTCTTT
CASSLEGSNTEAFF
>TRBV27|TRBD1|TRBJ2-7|-
TGTGCCAGCAGGGGGACAGGGGGGGCGAGGGAGCAGTACTTC
CASRGTGGAREQYF
>TRBV6-2/TRBV6-3|-|TRBJ2-3|-
TGTGCCAGCAGTTCGTATCTACATGGGGGGGCGAGAGATACGCAGTATTTT
CASSSYLHGGARDTQYF